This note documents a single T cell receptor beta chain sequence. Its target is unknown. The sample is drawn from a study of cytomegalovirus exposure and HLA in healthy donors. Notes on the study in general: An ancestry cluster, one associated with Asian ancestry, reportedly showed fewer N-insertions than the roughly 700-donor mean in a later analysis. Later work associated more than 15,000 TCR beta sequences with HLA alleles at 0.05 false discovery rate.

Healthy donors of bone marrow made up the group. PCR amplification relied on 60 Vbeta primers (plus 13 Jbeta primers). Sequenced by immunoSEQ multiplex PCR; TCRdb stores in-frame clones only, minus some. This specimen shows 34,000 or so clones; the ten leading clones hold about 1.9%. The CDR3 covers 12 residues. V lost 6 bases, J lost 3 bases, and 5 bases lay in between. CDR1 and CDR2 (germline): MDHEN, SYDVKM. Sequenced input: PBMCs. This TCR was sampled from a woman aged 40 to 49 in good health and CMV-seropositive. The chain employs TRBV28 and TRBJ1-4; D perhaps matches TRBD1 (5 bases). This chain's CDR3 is CASRQANEKLFF. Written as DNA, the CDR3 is TGTGCCAGCAGACAGGCTAATGAAAAACTGTTTTTT.